This is a list of T cell receptor beta chains from one sample in a study of cytomegalovirus exposure and HLA in healthy donors. Measured with immunoSEQ multiplex PCR; TCRdb has only the in-frame clones, and not every one. Among fewer than 110,000 clones, 79% were seen once, and the ten largest hold less than 5%. Sequencing was performed on PBMCs. The origin of the receptors is a man aged 45-60 years in good health and CMV-seropositive. CDR3s include the opening cysteine and the closing phenylalanine or tryptophan. The order of the fields is D gene, J gene, clone size, V gene, CDR3 DNA, CDR3 protein. A D gene is named only where the DNA matches it firmly. Some rows have no size entry. The others give once, few or many, or a class for an expanded clone.

D: NA
J: TRBJ2-7
size: NA
V: TRBV7-9
DNA: TGTGCCAGCAGCTTAGTCGACTCAAACTACGAGCAGTACTTC
CDR3: CASSLVDSNYEQYF

D: TRBD2
J: TRBJ2-7
size: NA
V: TRBV18
DNA: TGTGCCAGCTCACAACTCGGACTAGCGAACTACGAGCAGTACTTC
CDR3: CASSQLGLANYEQYF

D: TRBD1
J: TRBJ2-3
size: NA
V: TRBV9
DNA: TGTGCCAGCAGCGCGAGACAGGGCGATTCCACAGATACGCAGTATTTT
CDR3: CASSARQGDSTDTQYF

D: NA
J: TRBJ1-1
size: NA
V: TRBV6-5
DNA: TGTGCCAGCAGTGAAGCGGAGAACACTGAAGCTTTCTTT
CDR3: CASSEAENTEAFF

D: NA
J: TRBJ2-2
size: NA
V: TRBV2
DNA: TGTGCCAGCAGGGCGGTGGAGGGGTGGAACGGGGAGCTGTTTTTT
CDR3: CASRAVEGWNGELFF

D: NA
J: TRBJ1-3
size: once
V: TRBV5-5
DNA: TGTGCCAGCACACGCAGCTCTGGAAACACCATATATTTT
CDR3: CASTRSSGNTIYF

D: NA
J: TRBJ2-1
size: NA
V: TRBV18
DNA: TGTGCCAGCTCGGGGACTCCCTCCAGCTCCTACAATGAGCAGTTCTTC
CDR3: CASSGTPSSSYNEQFF

D: NA
J: TRBJ1-3
size: once
V: TRBV28
DNA: TGTGCCAGCAGTTTGGCGGGGGACGGTGCGTCTGGAAACACCATATATTTT
CDR3: CASSLAGDGASGNTIYF

D: NA
J: TRBJ2-1
size: NA
V: TRBV4-2
DNA: TGTGCCAGCAGCCAAATGTCCATCGGGGGTGGTGAGCAGTTCTTC
CDR3: CASSQMSIGGGEQFF

D: TRBD2
J: TRBJ2-1
size: NA
V: TRBV7-2
DNA: TGTGCCAGCAGCTTATCCGCGGGAGGGGTCTACAATGAGCAGTTCTTC
CDR3: CASSLSAGGVYNEQFF

D: TRBD2
J: TRBJ2-3
size: NA
V: TRBV28
DNA: TGTGCCAGCAGTTCGGCGTCTAGCGGGAGGACAGATACGCAGTATTTT
CDR3: CASSSASSGRTDTQYF

D: TRBD1
J: TRBJ2-1
size: NA
V: TRBV4-2
DNA: TGTGCCAGCAGCCAAGTTCAGGGGGTTACCTACAATGAGCAGTTCTTC
CDR3: CASSQVQGVTYNEQFF

D: TRBD2
J: TRBJ2-7
size: once
V: TRBV7-8
DNA: TGTGCCAGCGGAGGGACTAACTCCTACGAGCAGTACTTC
CDR3: CASGGTNSYEQYF

D: NA
J: TRBJ1-1
size: NA
V: TRBV28
DNA: TGTGCCAGCAGTGTACAGGGCAGGAACACTGAAGCTTTCTTT
CDR3: CASSVQGRNTEAFF

D: TRBD2
J: TRBJ2-1
size: NA
V: TRBV28
DNA: TGTGCCAGCAGTTTCGGACTAGCGTCTAATGAGCAGTTCTTC
CDR3: CASSFGLASNEQFF

D: NA
J: TRBJ2-2
size: few
V: TRBV9
DNA: TGTGCCAGCAGCACCGACTGGAACACCGGGGAGCTGTTTTTT
CDR3: CASSTDWNTGELFF

D: TRBD1
J: TRBJ2-2
size: few
V: TRBV5-1
DNA: TGCGCCAGCAGCCTAAAGACAGGGTACTCACCGATGAACACCGGGGAGCTGTTTTTT
CDR3: CASSLKTGYSPMNTGELFF

D: NA
J: TRBJ1-3
size: once
V: TRBV28
DNA: TGTGCCAGCAGGCGGGGTGACAGCACTGGAAACACCATATATTTT
CDR3: CASRRGDSTGNTIYF

D: NA
J: TRBJ1-1
size: NA
V: TRBV28
DNA: TGTGCCAGCACCGACATGAACACTGAAGCTTTCTTT
CDR3: CASTDMNTEAFF

D: TRBD2
J: TRBJ2-3
size: once
V: TRBV4-3
DNA: TGCGCCAGCAGCCATTCCCAAGCGGGGGCGAGAGATACGCAGTATTTT
CDR3: CASSHSQAGARDTQYF

D: TRBD2
J: TRBJ2-2
size: medium-sized
V: TRBV4-3
DNA: TGCGCCAGCAGCCAAGATGGGGGGGGTGCGAACACCGGGGAGCTGTTTTTT
CDR3: CASSQDGGGANTGELFF

D: NA
J: TRBJ2-3
size: NA
V: TRBV27
DNA: TGTGCCAGCAGTCGCGGACTGTTGGCAAATACGCAGTATTTT
CDR3: CASSRGLLANTQYF

D: NA
J: TRBJ1-2
size: few
V: TRBV28
DNA: TGTGCCAGCAGTTCCAGGGCAGACTACACCTTC
CDR3: CASSSRADYTF

D: NA
J: TRBJ2-1
size: NA
V: TRBV19
DNA: TGTGCCAGTAGTGCGGTTCCCGGCAATGAGCAGTTCTTC
CDR3: CASSAVPGNEQFF

D: TRBD1
J: TRBJ1-3
size: NA
V: TRBV27
DNA: TGTGCCAGCTGGACAGGATCTGGAAACACCATATATTTT
CDR3: CASWTGSGNTIYF

D: TRBD2
J: TRBJ2-7
size: NA
V: TRBV5-8
DNA: TGTGCCAGCAGCATGACTAGCGGGGGATCCTACGAGCAGTACTTC
CDR3: CASSMTSGGSYEQYF

D: TRBD2
J: TRBJ2-1
size: once
V: TRBV13
DNA: TGTGCCAGCAGCTCGACAGGGATAAGCGGGAGGGCCGTAATTGAGCAGTTCTTC
CDR3: CASSSTGISGRAVIEQFF

D: NA
J: TRBJ2-4
size: NA
V: TRBV2
DNA: TGTGCCGTCGTTCGCCGAGGTCGGAACATTCAGTACTTC
CDR3: CAVVRRGRNIQYF

D: NA
J: TRBJ2-1
size: NA
V: TRBV10-3
DNA: TGTGCCATCAGGGCGGTTACCTACAATGAGCAGTTCTTC
CDR3: CAIRAVTYNEQFF

D: TRBD1
J: TRBJ2-7
size: NA
V: TRBV5-4
DNA: TGTGCCAGCAGCTTGGAGGGACAGGTATACGAGCAGTACTTC
CDR3: CASSLEGQVYEQYF

D: NA
J: TRBJ2-2
size: NA
V: TRBV5-6
DNA: TGTGCCAGCAGCCAGCCCCGAGGGCGGCACGAGCTGTTTTTT
CDR3: CASSQPRGRHELFF

D: NA
J: TRBJ2-3
size: NA
V: TRBV28
DNA: TGTGCCAGCAGTTTACTGAGGGTTCATGGTACGCAGTATTTT
CDR3: CASSLLRVHGTQYF

D: TRBD1
J: TRBJ2-1
size: NA
V: TRBV4-2
DNA: TGTGCCAGCAGCCAAGAATCAGGGGGAAATGAGCAGTTCTTC
CDR3: CASSQESGGNEQFF

D: TRBD2
J: TRBJ2-3
size: few
V: TRBV6-4
DNA: TGTGCCAGCAGTGAGGCGGGAGAGACAGATACGCAGTATTTT
CDR3: CASSEAGETDTQYF

D: NA
J: TRBJ2-3
size: NA
V: TRBV5-5
DNA: TGTGCCAGCAGCTTGGACGGGAGCACAGATACGCAGTATTTT
CDR3: CASSLDGSTDTQYF

D: NA
J: TRBJ2-7
size: NA
V: TRBV4-1
DNA: TGCGCCAGCAGCCCAGAAGCGGGCCTTTACGAGCAGTACTTC
CDR3: CASSPEAGLYEQYF

D: NA
J: TRBJ1-1
size: NA
V: TRBV9
DNA: TGTGCCAGCAGCGTAGCGGGGAACACTGAAGCTTTCTTT
CDR3: CASSVAGNTEAFF

D: NA
J: TRBJ2-2
size: NA
V: TRBV28
DNA: TGTGCCAGCAGTTTCCCCCTTTCGGTCGGGGAGCTGTTTTTT
CDR3: CASSFPLSVGELFF

D: NA
J: TRBJ2-3
size: medium-sized
V: TRBV6-8
DNA: TGTGCCAGCAGTTACCCCCAACAGGGTGGTACAGATACGCAGTATTTT
CDR3: CASSYPQQGGTDTQYF

D: NA
J: TRBJ2-7
size: once
V: TRBV19
DNA: TGTGCCAGTAGTATAGATCGAGGGGGCTACGAGCAGTACTTC
CDR3: CASSIDRGGYEQYF

D: NA
J: TRBJ2-7
size: NA
V: TRBV14
DNA: TGTGCCAGCAGCCGAACAAAAGGCGAGGAGCCCACCTACGAGCAGTACTTC
CDR3: CASSRTKGEEPTYEQYF

D: TRBD1
J: TRBJ1-6
size: NA
V: TRBV6-5
DNA: TGTGCCAGCAGTGGACAGGGTGGTTCACCCCTCCACTTT
CDR3: CASSGQGGSPLHF

D: NA
J: TRBJ2-7
size: NA
V: TRBV28
DNA: TGTGCCAGCACCCCTCCCGGGGGTTACGAGCAGTACTTC
CDR3: CASTPPGGYEQYF

D: NA
J: TRBJ2-2
size: NA
V: TRBV5-1
DNA: TGCGCCAGCAGCTCGGGTTCGAACACCGGGGAGCTGTTTTTT
CDR3: CASSSGSNTGELFF

D: TRBD1
J: TRBJ2-2
size: NA
V: TRBV5-4
DNA: TGTGCCAGCAGGGGACAGGCGGATCCGAACACCGGGGAGCTGTTTTTT
CDR3: CASRGQADPNTGELFF

D: NA
J: TRBJ2-1
size: NA
V: TRBV11-2
DNA: TGTGCCAGCAGCTTCGGGACTCCTTCTTACAATGAGCAGTTCTTC
CDR3: CASSFGTPSYNEQFF

D: NA
J: TRBJ1-6
size: NA
V: TRBV28
DNA: TGTGCCAGCGGTACAGGCTCAAGCAAGTATAATTCACCCCTCCACTTT
CDR3: CASGTGSSKYNSPLHF